This entry lists 3 T cell receptor beta chains sequenced from one sample in a study of cytomegalovirus exposure and HLA in healthy donors. Amplification used 60 Vbeta primers and 13 Jbeta primers. Only in-frame clones appear in the TCRdb table, and some are missing; sequencing was by immunoSEQ multiplex PCR. The specimen's table records about 130,000 clones. The sequenced sample consisted of PBMCs. These receptors were obtained from a man aged 18 to 30 in good health and CMV-seronegative.

This rearrangement joins TRBV7-2 to TRBJ2-3; 9 positions match TRBD2. Germline V CDR1 and CDR2: SGHTA, FQGNSA. With 8 bases clipped from V and 6 bases from J, the junction kept 6 bases outside the gene matches. This CDR3 has 13 amino acids. CDR3 coding DNA: TGTGCCAGCCTGGCGGGAGGGTTCGATACGCAGTATTTT. Translation: CASLAGGFDTQYF.

The CDR3 protein is CASSDRTSGSEQFF. For the CDR3, the DNA is TGCGCCAGCAGCGATCGGACTAGCGGGAGTGAGCAGTTCTTC. The rearrangement uses TRBV5-1 and TRBJ2-1, with 13 bases fitting TRBD2. This CDR3 contains 14 residues. Germline values: CDR1 SGHRS, CDR2 YFSETQ. The junction had 4 bases not matched to a gene; V was cut back by 4 bases and J by 9 bases.

This rearrangement joins TRBV30 to TRBJ2-3, with TRBD2 matching over 7 bases. The CDR3 spans 14 residues. V shed 2 bases, J shed 0 bases, and the junction held 2 bases outside the gene matches. Germline-derived CDR1 and CDR2 are GTSNPN and SVGIG (reference sequence). The CDR3 reads CAWSSGGSTDTQYF. The CDR3 DNA sequence: TGTGCCTGGAGTTCGGGGGGAAGCACAGATACGCAGTATTTT.